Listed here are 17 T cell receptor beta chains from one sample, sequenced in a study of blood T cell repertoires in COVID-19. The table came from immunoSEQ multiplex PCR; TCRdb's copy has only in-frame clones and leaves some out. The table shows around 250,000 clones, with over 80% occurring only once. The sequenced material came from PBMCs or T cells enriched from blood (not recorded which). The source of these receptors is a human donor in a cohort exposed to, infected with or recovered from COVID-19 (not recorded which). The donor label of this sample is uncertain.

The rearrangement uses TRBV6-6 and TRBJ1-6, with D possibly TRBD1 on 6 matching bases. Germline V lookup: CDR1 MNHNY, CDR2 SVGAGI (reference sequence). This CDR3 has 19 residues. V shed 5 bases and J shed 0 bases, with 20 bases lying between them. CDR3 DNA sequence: TGTGCCAGCAGTCCCGAAGGACAGTCCTTTAGCTCCTATAATTCACCCCTCCACTTT. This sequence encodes CASSPEGQSFSSYNSPLHF.

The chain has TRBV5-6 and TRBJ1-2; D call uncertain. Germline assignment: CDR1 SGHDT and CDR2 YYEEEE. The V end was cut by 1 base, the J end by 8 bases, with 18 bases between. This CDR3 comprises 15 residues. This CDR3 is CASSLRRPLSGGYTF. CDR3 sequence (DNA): TGTGCCAGCAGCTTGCGGAGACCGCTCTCGGGGGGCTACACCTTC.

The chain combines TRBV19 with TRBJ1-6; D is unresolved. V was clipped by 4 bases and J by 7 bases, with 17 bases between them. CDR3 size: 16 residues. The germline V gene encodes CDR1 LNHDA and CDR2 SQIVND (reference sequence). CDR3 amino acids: CASSRWTGGSNSPLHF. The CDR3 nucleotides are TGTGCCAGTAGTAGGTGGACGGGAGGAAGCAATTCACCCCTCCACTTT.

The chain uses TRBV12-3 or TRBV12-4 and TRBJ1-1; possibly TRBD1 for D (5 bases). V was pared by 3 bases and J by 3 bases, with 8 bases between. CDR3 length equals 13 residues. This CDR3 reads CASSFDSYTEAFF. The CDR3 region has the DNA TGTGCCAGCAGTTTTGACAGCTACACTGAAGCTTTCTTT.

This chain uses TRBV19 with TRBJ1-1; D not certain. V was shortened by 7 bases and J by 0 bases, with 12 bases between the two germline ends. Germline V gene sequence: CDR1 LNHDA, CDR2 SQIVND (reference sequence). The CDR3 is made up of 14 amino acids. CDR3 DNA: TGTGCCAGTACCCTGGACTTCCTGAACACTGAAGCTTTCTTT. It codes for CASTLDFLNTEAFF.

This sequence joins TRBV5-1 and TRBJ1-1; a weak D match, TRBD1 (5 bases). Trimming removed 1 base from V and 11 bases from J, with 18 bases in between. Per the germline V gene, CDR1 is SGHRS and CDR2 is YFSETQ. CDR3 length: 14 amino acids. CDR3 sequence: CASSLSESGWDAFF. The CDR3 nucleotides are TGCGCCAGCAGCTTGTCGGAGTCAGGGTGGGATGCTTTCTTT.

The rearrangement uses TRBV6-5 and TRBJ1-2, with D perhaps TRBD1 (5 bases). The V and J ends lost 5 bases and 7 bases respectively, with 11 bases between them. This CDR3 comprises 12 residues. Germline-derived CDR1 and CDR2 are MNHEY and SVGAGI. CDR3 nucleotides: TGTGCCAGCAGTAGAGGACATGTTGGCTACACCTTC. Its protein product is CASSRGHVGYTF.

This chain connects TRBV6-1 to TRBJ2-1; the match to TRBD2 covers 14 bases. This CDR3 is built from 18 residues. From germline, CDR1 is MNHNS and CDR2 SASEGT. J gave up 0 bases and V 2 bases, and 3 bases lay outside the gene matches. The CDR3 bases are TGTGCCAGCAGTGAATTGGGACTAGCGGGGGCCTCCTACAATGAGCAGTTCTTC. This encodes CASSELGLAGASYNEQFF.

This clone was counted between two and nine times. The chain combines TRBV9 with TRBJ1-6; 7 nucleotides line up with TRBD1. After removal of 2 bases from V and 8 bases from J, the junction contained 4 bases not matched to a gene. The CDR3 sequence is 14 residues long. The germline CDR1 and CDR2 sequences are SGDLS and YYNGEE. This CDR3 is CASSVLTGDSPLHF. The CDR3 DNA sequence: TGTGCCAGCAGCGTCTTAACAGGGGATTCACCCCTCCACTTT. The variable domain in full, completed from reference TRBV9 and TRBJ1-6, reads DSGVTQTPKHLITATGQRVTLRCSPRSGDLSVYWYQQSLDQGLQFLIQYYNGEERAKGNILERFSAQQFPDLHSELNLSSLELGDSALYFCASSVLTGDSPLHFGNGTRLTVT.

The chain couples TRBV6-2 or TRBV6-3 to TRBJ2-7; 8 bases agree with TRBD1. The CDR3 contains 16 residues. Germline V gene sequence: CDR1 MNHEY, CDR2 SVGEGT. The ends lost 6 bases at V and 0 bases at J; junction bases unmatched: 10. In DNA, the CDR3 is TGTGCCAGCAGCCCCGCCGGGGACAGGAGCTCCTACGAGCAGTACTTC. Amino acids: CASSPAGDRSSYEQYF.

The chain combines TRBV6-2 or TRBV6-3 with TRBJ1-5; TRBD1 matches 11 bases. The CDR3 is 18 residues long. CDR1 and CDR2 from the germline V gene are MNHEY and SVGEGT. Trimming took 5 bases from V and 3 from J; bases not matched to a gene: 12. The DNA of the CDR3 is TGTGCCAGCAGTGCCCTAATGGGGACAGGGGGGAACAATCAGCCCCAGCATTTT. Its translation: CASSALMGTGGNNQPQHF.

Written as DNA, the CDR3 is TGTGCCAGTAGTATGGCCACAGAGAATTCACCCCTCCACTTT. This sequence encodes CASSMATENSPLHF. The gene calls are TRBV19 and TRBJ1-6; no reliable D call. The V end lost 3 bases, the J end lost 7 bases, and 10 bases lay between the germline ends. The CDR3 contains 14 residues. Germline assignment: CDR1 LNHDA and CDR2 SQIVND (reference sequence).

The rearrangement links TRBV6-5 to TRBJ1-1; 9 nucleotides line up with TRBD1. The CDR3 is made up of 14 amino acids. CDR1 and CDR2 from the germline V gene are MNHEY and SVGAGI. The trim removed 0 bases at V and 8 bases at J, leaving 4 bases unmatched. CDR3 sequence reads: CASSYSGQGMEAFF. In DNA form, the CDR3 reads TGTGCCAGCAGTTACTCCGGACAGGGGATGGAAGCTTTCTTT.

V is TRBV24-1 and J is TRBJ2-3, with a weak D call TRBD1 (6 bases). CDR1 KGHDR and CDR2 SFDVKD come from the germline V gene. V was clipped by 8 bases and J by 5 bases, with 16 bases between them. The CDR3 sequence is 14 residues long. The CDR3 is CATTTPEDRDTQYF. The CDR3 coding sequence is TGTGCCACCACAACTCCAGAGGACAGAGATACGCAGTATTTT.

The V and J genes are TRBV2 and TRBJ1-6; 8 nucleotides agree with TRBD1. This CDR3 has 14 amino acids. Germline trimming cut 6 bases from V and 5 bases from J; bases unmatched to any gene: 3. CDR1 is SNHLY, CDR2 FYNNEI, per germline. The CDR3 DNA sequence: TGTGCCAGCAGGCCAGGGGGCCATAATTCACCCCTCCACTTT. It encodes CASRPGGHNSPLHF.

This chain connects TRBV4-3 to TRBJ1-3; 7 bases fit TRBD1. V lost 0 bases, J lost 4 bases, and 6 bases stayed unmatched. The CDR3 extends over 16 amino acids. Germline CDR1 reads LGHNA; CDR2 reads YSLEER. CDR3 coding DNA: TGCGCCAGCAGCCAAGATCTGGGGACAGTAGGAAACACCATATATTTT. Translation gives CASSQDLGTVGNTIYF.

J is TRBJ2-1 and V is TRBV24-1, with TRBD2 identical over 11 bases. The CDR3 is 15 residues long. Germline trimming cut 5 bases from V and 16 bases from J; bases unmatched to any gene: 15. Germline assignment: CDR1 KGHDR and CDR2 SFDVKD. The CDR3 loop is CATSGSILAGASLFF. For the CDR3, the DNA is TGTGCCACCAGTGGAAGTATACTAGCGGGGGCCTCGTTATTCTTC.